The 30 T cell receptor beta chains given below trace back to one sample, sequenced in a study of T-cell reconstitution after alpha-beta-depleted transplantation in children. Unique molecular identifiers tagged the TCRbeta library. TCRdb analysed the PCR reads with MiXCR anew, one entry per CDR3 protein. The sample lists 480,000 or so distinct CDR3 sequences; 10% to 13% were seen once. The sample consisted of PBMCs, taken before TCRalphabeta/CD19-depleted stem cell transplant. The receptors stem from a child aged 2 to 10 with inherited bone marrow failure, due to receive a stem cell transplant.

Ten or more counts support this clonotype. V usage is TRBV29-1 and J usage is TRBJ2-3; maybe TRBD2 (5 bases). Germline CDR1 SQVTM, CDR2 ANQGSEA. The CDR3 has 12 amino acids. The ends were cut back, 7 bases at V and 1 base at J, with 9 bases in the middle. CDR3 nucleotide sequence: TGCAGCGCCGATAGCGGCACAGATACGCAGTATTTT. This encodes CSADSGTDTQYF.

A note on this clonotype: This clone may be a read error of a much larger clone one base away. The chain carries TRBV6-1 and TRBJ2-2, with 7 nucleotides matching TRBD1. Germline values: CDR1 MNHNS, CDR2 SASEGT. The CDR3 sequence is 15 residues long. In DNA form, the CDR3 reads TGTGCCAGCAGTAGGGACAGACTGAACACCGGGGACCTGTTTTTT. This gives the protein CASSRDRLNTGDLFF.

This clonotype was observed many times. The chain is built from TRBV12-3 or TRBV12-4 and TRBJ2-3; 7 positions match TRBD1. The CDR3 is 15 amino acids. Trimming cost V 6 bases and J 3 bases; bases outside gene matches: 9. The CDR3: CASSGTGVGTDTQYF. The CDR3 region has the DNA TGTGCCAGCAGCGGAACAGGGGTTGGGACAGATACGCAGTATTTT.

The rearrangement links TRBV27 to TRBJ2-1; 7 bases line up with TRBD2. Germline V CDR1 and CDR2: MNHEY, SMNVEV (reference sequence). This CDR3 region has 14 residues. Trimming removed 6 bases from V and 0 bases from J; junction bases left unmatched: 2. CDR3 amino acids: CASRLAISYNEQFF. As DNA, the CDR3 is TGTGCCAGCAGACTAGCGATCTCCTACAATGAGCAGTTCTTC.

The table lists this clonotype with many counts. CDR3 coding DNA: TGTGCCAGCAGCTTAGGGATTAGTCAAGCAGATACGCAGTATTTT. Residues: CASSLGISQADTQYF. This sequence joins TRBV7-2 and TRBJ2-3; D is undetermined. Trimming pared 1 base from V and 4 bases from J, leaving 12 bases between. From germline, CDR1 is SGHTA and CDR2 FQGNSA. This CDR3 is built from 15 residues.

The table lists this clonotype with many counts. The genes are TRBV4-1 and TRBJ2-5; TRBD2 matches 13 bases. The CDR3 consists of 16 residues. The V segment lost 4 bases and the J segment 3 bases; nucleotides outside the gene matches: 5. Germline CDR1 reads MGHRA; CDR2 reads YSYEKL. The CDR3 protein is CASSLVGTSGKETQYF. The CDR3 DNA follows: TGCGCCAGCAGCCTAGTGGGGACTAGCGGGAAAGAGACCCAGTACTTC.

This clonotype has at least ten counts. The gene calls are TRBV28 and TRBJ2-1; 9 nucleotides line up with TRBD2. After removal of 2 bases from V and 7 bases from J, the junction contained 15 bases not matched to a gene. This CDR3 spans 18 amino acids. Germline-derived CDR1 and CDR2 are MDHEN and SYDVKM. The CDR3 nucleotides are TGTGCCAGCAGTTTACCCTCCTCTGGCGGGAGGGCCCTAAATGAGCAGTTCTTC. Its translation: CASSLPSSGGRALNEQFF.

This chain joins TRBV5-1 and TRBJ2-2, with a weak D call TRBD1 (6 bases). Trimming took off 0 bases at V and 4 bases at J, with 10 bases between the two ends. Germline values: CDR1 SGHRS, CDR2 YFSETQ. The CDR3 has 15 residues. The CDR3 protein is CASSLEGGVTGELFF. The CDR3 DNA follows: TGCGCCAGCAGCTTGGAAGGGGGTGTCACCGGGGAGCTGTTTTTT.

This clonotype was counted many times. The gene calls are TRBV20-1 and TRBJ2-7; D is unclear. This CDR3 spans 14 amino acids. Trimming took 4 bases from V and 2 from J, leaving 15 bases between them. The V gene's germline CDR1 is DFQATT and CDR2 SNEGSKA (reference sequence). Here the CDR3 reads CSATGSGWAYEQYF. DNA for the CDR3: TGCAGTGCTACGGGTTCGGGCTGGGCCTACGAGCAGTACTTC.

In this sample, this clonotype turned up many times. The chain employs TRBV27 and TRBJ1-5; a weak D match, TRBD1 (5 bases). V was pared by 5 bases and J by 4 bases, with 15 bases between. Looked up from germline, CDR1 is MNHEY and CDR2 is SMNVEV (reference sequence). This CDR3 comprises 15 residues. In DNA, the CDR3 is TGTGCCAGCAGTGCGGGGCATACCTTAAATCAGCCCCAGCATTTT. Its protein product is CASSAGHTLNQPQHF.

This clonotype was detected many times. The V call is TRBV9, the J call TRBJ2-1, with 7 bases matching TRBD1. The germline gives CDR1 SGDLS, CDR2 YYNGEE. V lost 3 bases and J lost 2; bases outside the gene matches: 5. The CDR3 sequence is 15 residues long. CDR3 coding DNA: TGTGCCAGCAGCGGCCGACAGGGTGCCTACAATGAGCAGTTCTTC. Translation gives CASSGRQGAYNEQFF. The full variable domain, rest sourced from reference TRBV9 and TRBJ2-1, is DSGVTQTPKHLITATGQRVTLRCSPRSGDLSVYWYQQSLDQGLQFLIQYYNGEERAKGNILERFSAQQFPDLHSELNLSSLELGDSALYFCASSGRQGAYNEQFFGPGTRLTVL.

There are many counts of this clonotype. V gene TRBV28 combines with J gene TRBJ1-5, with no clear D. This CDR3 has 15 amino acids. From germline, CDR1 is MDHEN and CDR2 SYDVKM. V lost 3 bases to trimming and J lost 3 bases, with 12 bases between them. DNA of the CDR3: TGTGCCAGCAGTTTCTGGCGAAAGCCCAATCAGCCCCAGCATTTT. Its protein product is CASSFWRKPNQPQHF.

A single count supports this clonotype. The chain joins TRBV7-2 to TRBJ2-3, with TRBD2 matching over 7 bases. The CDR3 has 16 amino acids. Trimming removed 1 base from V and 3 bases from J; junction bases left unmatched: 7. Germline CDR1 SGHTA, CDR2 FQGNSA. This CDR3 is CASSLEGEGLTDTQYF. The CDR3 region has the DNA TGTGCCAGCAGCTTAGAAGGGGAGGGGCTGACAGATACGCAGTATTTT.

This clonotype was counted many times. The V gene is TRBV15, the J gene TRBJ2-2; D is ambiguous. Trimming pared 5 bases from V and 0 bases from J, leaving 4 bases between. The CDR3 sequence is 13 residues long. The V gene's germline CDR1 is LNHNV and CDR2 YYDKDF (reference sequence). The CDR3 loop reads CATSEANTGELFF. As DNA, the CDR3 is TGTGCCACCAGCGAGGCGAACACCGGGGAGCTGTTTTTT. Looking up the rest from reference TRBV15 and TRBJ2-2 gives the full variable domain: DAMVIQNPRYQVTQFGKPVTLSCSQTLNHNVMYWYQQKSSQAPKLLFHYYDKDFNNEADTPDNFQSRRPNTSFCFLDIRSPGLGDTAMYLCATSEANTGELFFGEGSRLTVL.

This chain uses TRBV20-1 with TRBJ2-1, with TRBD2 identical over 8 bases. The CDR3 spans 18 residues. J was trimmed by 0 bases and V by 0 bases; bases with no gene match: 10. Per the germline V gene, CDR1 is DFQATT and CDR2 is SNEGSKA (reference sequence). CDR3 nucleotide sequence: TGCAGTGCTAGAGATCGCCGGGGACTAGGGCCCTCCTACAATGAGCAGTTCTTC. Encoded protein: CSARDRRGLGPSYNEQFF.

Points on this clonotype: An end of the junction differs from the germline gene, which may be a read error. The V gene is TRBV4-3, the J gene TRBJ2-3, with D possibly called TRBD1 or TRBD2 (5 bases each). CDR3 length: 19 residues. The germline CDR1 and CDR2 sequences are LGHNA and YSLEER. CDR3 residues: CASSQNPPRDQGITDRQYF. CDR3 bases: TGCGCCAGCAGCCAAAATCCCCCCCGGGACCAGGGAATCACAGATAGGCAGTATTTT.

This clonotype was detected once. The chain uses TRBV20-1 and TRBJ2-7; 11 bases align to TRBD2. Germline CDR1 is DFQATT and CDR2 is SNEGSKA (reference sequence). There are 14 residues in the CDR3. The trim removed 6 bases at V and 2 bases at J, leaving 6 bases unmatched. In nucleotides, the CDR3 is TGCAGTGCACTAGCGGGAGACCCAGCCTACGAGCAGTACTTC. Its translation is CSALAGDPAYEQYF.

The rearrangement uses TRBV5-6 and TRBJ2-1; D unclear. The V gene's germline CDR1 is SGHDT and CDR2 YYEEEE. The CDR3 runs to 15 residues. Trimming took 3 bases from V and 6 from J, leaving 16 bases between them. CDR3 in amino acids: CASSYRSVTFNEQFF. The CDR3 DNA is TGTGCCAGCAGCTATAGAAGTGTTACCTTCAATGAGCAGTTCTTC.

This clonotype came up a few times. This rearrangement joins TRBV13 to TRBJ2-7; 10 bases align to TRBD2. This CDR3 is built from 14 residues. CDR1 is PRHDT, CDR2 FYEKMQ, per germline (reference sequence). The trim removed 2 bases at V and 7 bases at J, leaving 5 bases unmatched. CDR3 sequence: CASSLRGSGREQYF. The DNA of the CDR3 is TGTGCCAGCAGCTTAAGGGGTAGCGGGAGGGAGCAGTACTTC. The whole variable domain, filled in from reference TRBV13 and TRBJ2-7, reads AAGVIQSPRHLIKEKRETATLKCYPIPRHDTVYWYQQGPGQDPQFLISFYEKMQSDKGSIPDRFSAQQFSDYHSELNMSSLELGDSALYFCASSLRGSGREQYFGPGTRLTVT.

This clonotype came up many times. The chain is built from TRBV27 and TRBJ2-1; D is perhaps TRBD2 (5 bases). Trimming stripped 5 bases from V and 4 bases from J, with 21 bases between. This CDR3 region has 17 residues. Germline loops: CDR1 MNHEY, CDR2 SMNVEV (reference sequence). The CDR3 nucleotides read TGTGCCAGCAGTCTCCATTCCCGGAGCGGATATTACAATGAGCAGTTCTTC. This codes for CASSLHSRSGYYNEQFF.

This clonotype was found many times. The chain has TRBV4-3 and TRBJ2-7, with TRBD2 matching over 12 bases. Trimming at V came to 4 bases and at J to 3 bases, leaving 10 bases not matched to a gene. Germline-derived CDR1 and CDR2 are LGHNA and YSLEER. The CDR3 contains 17 residues. The CDR3 coding sequence is TGCGCCAGCAGCCGAACCCTAGCGGGAGGGCTACACTACGAGCAGTACTTC. Translation gives CASSRTLAGGLHYEQYF.

This clonotype was detected many times. The chain carries TRBV7-2 and TRBJ2-7; D call uncertain. CDR1 and CDR2 (germline): SGHTA, FQGNSA. The CDR3 is 12 residues long. Between the trimmed V and J ends, which lost 5 bases and 2 bases, there was a span of 7 bases. The CDR3 region has the DNA TGTGCCAGCAGCGTGGGCCCCTACGAGCAGTACTTC. It specifies CASSVGPYEQYF.

The sample holds many counts of this clonotype. This chain links TRBV4-2 with TRBJ2-4; TRBD2 aligns across 16 bases. The germline V gene encodes CDR1 LGHNA and CDR2 YNFKEQ. This CDR3 has 17 amino acids. The junction had 7 bases not matched to a gene; V was cut back by 9 bases and J by 2 bases. The CDR3 region has the DNA TGTGCCAGTGACCCGGGACTAGCGGGAGGGCCCAAAAACATTCAGTACTTC. Translating it yields CASDPGLAGGPKNIQYF.

J is TRBJ2-3 and V is TRBV10-3; D uncertain. The CDR3 loop spans 14 amino acids. V was pared by 3 bases and J by 2 bases, with 9 bases between. In germline, CDR1 is ENHRY, CDR2 SYGVKD. The DNA of the CDR3 is TGTGCCATCAGTGAACGGACCGACACAGATACGCAGTATTTT. As protein: CAISERTDTDTQYF.

This clonotype was seen only a few times. This chain connects TRBV11-2 to TRBJ2-1; 13 bases agree with TRBD2. Germline V gives CDR1 SGHAT, CDR2 FQNNGV. The CDR3 has 18 amino acids. J was trimmed by 4 bases and V by 1 base; bases with no gene match: 7. The CDR3 bases are TGTGCCAGCAGCTTAGGTCGAGGACTAGCGGGGGTGTACAATGAGCAGTTCTTC. It specifies CASSLGRGLAGVYNEQFF.

In this sample, this clonotype turned up many times. The CDR3 DNA reads as TGTGCCAGCAGCAGGGACAGGCGCGGTCACCCTATGAACACTGAAGCTTTCTTT. It codes for CASSRDRRGHPMNTEAFF. This rearrangement joins TRBV4-2 to TRBJ1-1; 8 positions agree with TRBD1. The germline CDR1 and CDR2 sequences are LGHNA and YNFKEQ. V was pared by 5 bases and J by 0 bases, with 14 bases of the junction left unmatched. The CDR3 runs 18 residues.

Concerning this clonotype itself: A much larger clone differs by one base, so this may be a read error. V usage is TRBV20-1 and J usage is TRBJ2-1, with TRBD2 matching over 11 bases. CDR1 is DFQATT, CDR2 SNEGSKA, per germline (reference sequence). Trimming at V came to 6 bases and at J to 7 bases, leaving 8 bases not matched to a gene. This CDR3 is built from 14 residues. CDR3 protein: CSAMTSGKVNEQFF. CDR3 DNA: TGCAGTGCCATGACTAGCGGGAAGGTGAATGAGCAGTTCTTC.

Ten or more counts support this clonotype. The chain links TRBV7-9 to TRBJ2-7, with D possibly TRBD2 on 5 matching bases. Germline lookup yields CDR1 SEHNR and CDR2 FQNEAQ (reference sequence). CDR3 size: 13 residues. With 0 bases removed from V and 3 bases from J, the gap between germline ends came to 6 bases. CDR3 amino acids: CASSLAGIYEQYF. In DNA form, the CDR3 reads TGTGCCAGCAGCTTAGCCGGGATCTACGAGCAGTACTTC.

This clonotype was counted ten times or more. The V call is TRBV12-3 or TRBV12-4, the J call TRBJ1-5, with D perhaps TRBD1 (6 bases). Trimming cost V 8 bases and J 4 bases, with 15 bases left between them. The CDR3 is made up of 14 amino acids. The CDR3 loop reads CASLAGTINQPQHF. DNA for the CDR3: TGTGCCAGCCTTGCCGGGACAATAAATCAGCCCCAGCATTTT.

This clonotype was seen at least ten times. The chain carries TRBV7-2 and TRBJ2-5; 10 bases are shared with TRBD2. V shed 3 bases and J 7 bases; nucleotides not matched to a gene: 11. The CDR3 length is 16 residues. CDR1 is SGHTA and CDR2 is FQGNSA in the germline V gene. For the CDR3, the DNA is TGTGCCAGCAGCTTCTCAGCGGGAGGGAATGGAGGGACCCAGTACTTC. Translated, it gives CASSFSAGGNGGTQYF.